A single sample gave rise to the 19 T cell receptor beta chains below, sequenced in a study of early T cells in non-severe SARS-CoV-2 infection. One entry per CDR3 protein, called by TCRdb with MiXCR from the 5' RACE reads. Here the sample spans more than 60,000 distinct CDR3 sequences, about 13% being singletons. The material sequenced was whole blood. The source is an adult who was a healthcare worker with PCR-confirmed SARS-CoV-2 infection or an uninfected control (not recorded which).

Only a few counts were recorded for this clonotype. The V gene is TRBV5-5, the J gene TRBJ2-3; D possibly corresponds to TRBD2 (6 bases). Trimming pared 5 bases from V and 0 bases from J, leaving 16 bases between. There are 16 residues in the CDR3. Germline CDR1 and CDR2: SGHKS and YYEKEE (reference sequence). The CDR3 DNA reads TGTGCCAGCAGTCCGGGCGGGGCAGGTAGCACAGATACGCAGTATTTT. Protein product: CASSPGGAGSTDTQYF.

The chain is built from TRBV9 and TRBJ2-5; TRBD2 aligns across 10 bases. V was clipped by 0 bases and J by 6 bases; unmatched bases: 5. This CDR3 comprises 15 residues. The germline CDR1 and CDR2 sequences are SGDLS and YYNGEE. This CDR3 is CASSVASGSAKTQYF. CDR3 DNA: TGTGCCAGCAGCGTAGCTAGCGGGAGCGCGAAGACCCAGTACTTC.

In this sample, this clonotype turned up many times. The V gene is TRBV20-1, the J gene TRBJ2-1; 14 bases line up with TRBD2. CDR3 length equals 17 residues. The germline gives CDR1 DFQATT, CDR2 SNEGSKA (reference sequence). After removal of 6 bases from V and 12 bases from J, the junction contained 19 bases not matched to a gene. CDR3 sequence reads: CSAVRREPGLAGVGQFF. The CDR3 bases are TGCAGTGCCGTAAGACGGGAACCGGGACTAGCGGGAGTAGGGCAGTTCTTC.

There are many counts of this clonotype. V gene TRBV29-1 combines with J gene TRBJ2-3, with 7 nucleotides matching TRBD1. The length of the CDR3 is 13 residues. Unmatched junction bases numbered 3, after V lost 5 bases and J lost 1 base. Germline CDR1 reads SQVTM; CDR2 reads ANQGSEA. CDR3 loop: CSVYGTGTDTQYF. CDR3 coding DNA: TGCAGCGTTTACGGGACAGGCACAGATACGCAGTATTTT.

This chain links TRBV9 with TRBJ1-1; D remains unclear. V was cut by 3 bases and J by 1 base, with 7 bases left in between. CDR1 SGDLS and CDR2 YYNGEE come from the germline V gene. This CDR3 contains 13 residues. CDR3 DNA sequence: TGTGCCAGCAGCGAAACCCCGAACACTGAAGCTTTCTTT. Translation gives CASSETPNTEAFF.

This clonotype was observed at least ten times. The CDR3 spells CASSPGTGKTEAFF. CDR3 nucleotides: TGTGCCAGCAGCCCGGGGACAGGGAAGACTGAAGCTTTCTTT. The chain couples TRBV7-9 to TRBJ1-1, with 9 bases matching TRBD1. Germline V CDR1 and CDR2: SEHNR, FQNEAQ (reference sequence). The CDR3 runs to 14 residues. The ends lost 5 bases at V and 5 bases at J; junction bases unmatched: 6.

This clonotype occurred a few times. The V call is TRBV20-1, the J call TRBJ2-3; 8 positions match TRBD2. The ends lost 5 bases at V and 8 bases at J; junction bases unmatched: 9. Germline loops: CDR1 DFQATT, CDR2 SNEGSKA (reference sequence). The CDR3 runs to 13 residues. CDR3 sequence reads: CSAELAGRGTQYF. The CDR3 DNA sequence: TGCAGTGCTGAGCTAGCGGGTAGAGGTACGCAGTATTTT.

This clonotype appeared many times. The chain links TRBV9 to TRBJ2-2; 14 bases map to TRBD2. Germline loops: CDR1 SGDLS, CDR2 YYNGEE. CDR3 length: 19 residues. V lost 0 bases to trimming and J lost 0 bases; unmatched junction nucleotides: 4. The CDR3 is CASSVVGLAGAPNTGELFF. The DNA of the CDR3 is TGTGCCAGCAGCGTAGTGGGACTAGCGGGAGCCCCGAACACCGGGGAGCTGTTTTTT.

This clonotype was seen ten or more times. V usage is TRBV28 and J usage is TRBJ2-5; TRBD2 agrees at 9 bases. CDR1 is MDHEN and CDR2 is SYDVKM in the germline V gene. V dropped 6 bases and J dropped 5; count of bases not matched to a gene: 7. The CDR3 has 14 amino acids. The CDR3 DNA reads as TGTGCCAGCAGCACAGGACTAGCGATGGAGACCCAGTACTTC. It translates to CASSTGLAMETQYF.

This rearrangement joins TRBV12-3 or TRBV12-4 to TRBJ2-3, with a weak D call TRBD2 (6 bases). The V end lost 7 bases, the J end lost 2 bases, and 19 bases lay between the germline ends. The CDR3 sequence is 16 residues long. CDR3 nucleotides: TGTGCCAGCACCCCCGGTGTTAGCGGTTCCACAGATACGCAGTATTTT. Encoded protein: CASTPGVSGSTDTQYF.

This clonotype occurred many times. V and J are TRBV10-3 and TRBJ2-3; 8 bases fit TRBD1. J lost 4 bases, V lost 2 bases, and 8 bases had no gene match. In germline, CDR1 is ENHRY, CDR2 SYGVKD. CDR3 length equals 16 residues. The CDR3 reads CAISEIRGQEADTQYF. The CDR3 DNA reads TGTGCCATCAGTGAGATCAGGGGGCAGGAGGCAGATACGCAGTATTTT.

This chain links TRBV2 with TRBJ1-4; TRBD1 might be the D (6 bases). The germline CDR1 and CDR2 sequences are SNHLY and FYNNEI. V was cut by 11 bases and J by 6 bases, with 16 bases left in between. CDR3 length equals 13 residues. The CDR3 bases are TGTGCCGGTCAACGGGGGCGCGATGAAAAACTGTTTTTT. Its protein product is CAGQRGRDEKLFF.

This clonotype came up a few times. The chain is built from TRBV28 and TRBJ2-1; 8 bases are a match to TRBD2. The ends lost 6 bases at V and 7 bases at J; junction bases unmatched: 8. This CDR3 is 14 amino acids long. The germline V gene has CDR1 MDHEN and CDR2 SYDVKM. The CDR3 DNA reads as TGTGCCAGCAGAAAGAGCGGGAGTGGGAATGAGCAGTTCTTC. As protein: CASRKSGSGNEQFF.

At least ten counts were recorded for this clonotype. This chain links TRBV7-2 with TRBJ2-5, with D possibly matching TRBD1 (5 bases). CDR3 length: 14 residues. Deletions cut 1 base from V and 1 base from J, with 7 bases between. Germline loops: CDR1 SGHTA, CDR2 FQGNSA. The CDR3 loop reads CASSLGRAQETQYF. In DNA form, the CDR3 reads TGTGCCAGCAGCTTAGGCAGGGCCCAAGAGACCCAGTACTTC.

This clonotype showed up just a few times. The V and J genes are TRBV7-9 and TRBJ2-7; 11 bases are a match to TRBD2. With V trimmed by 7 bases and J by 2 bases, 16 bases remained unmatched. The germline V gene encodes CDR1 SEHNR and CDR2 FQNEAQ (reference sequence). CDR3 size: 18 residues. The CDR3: CASTPSETSGKLTYEQYF. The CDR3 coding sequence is TGTGCCAGCACCCCAAGTGAGACTAGCGGGAAACTCACCTACGAGCAGTACTTC.

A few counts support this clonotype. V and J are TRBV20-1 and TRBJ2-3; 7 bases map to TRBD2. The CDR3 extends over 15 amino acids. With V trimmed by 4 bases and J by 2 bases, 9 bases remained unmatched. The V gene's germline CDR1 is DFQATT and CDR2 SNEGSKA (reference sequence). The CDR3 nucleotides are TGCAGTGCTATTCCCGGGACTACTTCCACAGATACGCAGTATTTT. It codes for CSAIPGTTSTDTQYF.

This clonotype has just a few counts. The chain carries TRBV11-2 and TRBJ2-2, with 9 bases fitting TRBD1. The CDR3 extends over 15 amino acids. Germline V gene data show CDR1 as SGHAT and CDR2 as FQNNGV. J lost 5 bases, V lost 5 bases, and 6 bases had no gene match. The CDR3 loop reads CASSVTGGWTGELFF. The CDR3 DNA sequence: TGTGCCAGCAGCGTCACAGGGGGCTGGACCGGGGAGCTGTTTTTT.

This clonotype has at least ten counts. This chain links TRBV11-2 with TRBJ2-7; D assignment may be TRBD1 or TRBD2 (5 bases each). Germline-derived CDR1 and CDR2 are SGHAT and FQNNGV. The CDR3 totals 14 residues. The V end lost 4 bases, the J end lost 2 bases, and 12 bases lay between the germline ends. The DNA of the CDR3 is TGTGCCAGCAGCTCGGGACCGACAGCCTACGAGCAGTACTTC. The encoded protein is CASSSGPTAYEQYF.

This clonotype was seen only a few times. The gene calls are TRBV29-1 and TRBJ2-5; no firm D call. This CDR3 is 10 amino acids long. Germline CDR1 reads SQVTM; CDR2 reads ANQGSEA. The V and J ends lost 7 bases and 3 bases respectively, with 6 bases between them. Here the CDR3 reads CSAGEETQYF. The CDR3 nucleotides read TGCAGCGCTGGGGAAGAGACCCAGTACTTC. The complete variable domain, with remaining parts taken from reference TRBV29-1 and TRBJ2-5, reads SAVISQKPSRDICQRGTSLTIQCQVDSQVTMMFWYRQQPGQSLTLIATANQGSEATYESGFVIDKFPISRPNLTFSTLTVSNMSPEDSSIYLCSAGEETQYFGPGTRLLVL.